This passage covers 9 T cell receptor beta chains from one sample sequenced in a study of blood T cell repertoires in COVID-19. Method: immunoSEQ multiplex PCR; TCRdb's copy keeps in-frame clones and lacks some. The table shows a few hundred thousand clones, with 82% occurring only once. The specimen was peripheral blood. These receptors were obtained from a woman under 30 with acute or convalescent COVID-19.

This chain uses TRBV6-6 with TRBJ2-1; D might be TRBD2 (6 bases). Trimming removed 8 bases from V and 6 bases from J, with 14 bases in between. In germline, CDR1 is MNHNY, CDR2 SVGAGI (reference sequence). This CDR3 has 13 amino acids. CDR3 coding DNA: TGTGCCAGCCAGTGGCGGGACCCCAATGAGCAGTTCTTC. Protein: CASQWRDPNEQFF.

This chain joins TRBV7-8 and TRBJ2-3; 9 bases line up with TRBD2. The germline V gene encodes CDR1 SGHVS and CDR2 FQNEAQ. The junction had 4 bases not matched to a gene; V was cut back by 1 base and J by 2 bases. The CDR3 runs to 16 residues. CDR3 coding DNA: TGTGCCAGCAGCTTAGTTAGCGGGAGTTTCACAGATACGCAGTATTTT. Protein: CASSLVSGSFTDTQYF.

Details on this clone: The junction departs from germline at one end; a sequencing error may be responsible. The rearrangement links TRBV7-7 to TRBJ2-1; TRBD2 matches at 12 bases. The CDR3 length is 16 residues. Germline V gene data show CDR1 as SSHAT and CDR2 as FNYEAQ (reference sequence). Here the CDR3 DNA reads TGTGCTAGCAGCTTAGGCCTAGCGGGGGGGGACAATGAGCAGTTCTTC. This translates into CASSLGLAGGDNEQFF.

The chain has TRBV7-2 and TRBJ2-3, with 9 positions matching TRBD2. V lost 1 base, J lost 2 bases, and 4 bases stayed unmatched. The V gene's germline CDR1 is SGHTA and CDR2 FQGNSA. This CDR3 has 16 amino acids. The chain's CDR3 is CASSLDLAGFTDTQYF. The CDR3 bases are TGTGCCAGCAGCTTAGATCTAGCGGGATTCACAGATACGCAGTATTTT. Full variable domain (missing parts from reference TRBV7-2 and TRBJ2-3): GAGVSQSPSNKVTEKGKDVELRCDPISGHTALYWYRQSLGQGLEFLIYFQGNSAPDKSGLPSDRFSAERTGGSVSTLTIQRTQQEDSAVYLCASSLDLAGFTDTQYFGPGTRLTVL.

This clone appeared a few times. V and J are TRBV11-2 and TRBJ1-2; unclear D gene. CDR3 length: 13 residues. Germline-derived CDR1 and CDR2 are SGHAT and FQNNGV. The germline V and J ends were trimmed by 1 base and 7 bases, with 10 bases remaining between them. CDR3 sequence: CASSLGYRGGYTF. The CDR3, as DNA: TGTGCCAGCAGCTTAGGTTATCGGGGTGGCTACACCTTC.

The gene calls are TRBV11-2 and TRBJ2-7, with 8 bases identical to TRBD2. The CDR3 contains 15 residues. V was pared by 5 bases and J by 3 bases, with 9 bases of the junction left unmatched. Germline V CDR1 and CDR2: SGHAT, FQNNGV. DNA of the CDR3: TGTGCCAGCAGCAACCGGGGGGGCGGGATCTACGAGCAGTACTTC. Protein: CASSNRGGGIYEQYF.

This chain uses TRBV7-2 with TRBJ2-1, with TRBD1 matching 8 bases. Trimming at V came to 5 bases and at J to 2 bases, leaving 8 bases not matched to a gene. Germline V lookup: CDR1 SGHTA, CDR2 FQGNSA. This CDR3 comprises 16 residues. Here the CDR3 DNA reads TGTGCCAGCAGCCCCAGGGGGCGCTTTGCCTACAATGAGCAGTTCTTC. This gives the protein CASSPRGRFAYNEQFF.

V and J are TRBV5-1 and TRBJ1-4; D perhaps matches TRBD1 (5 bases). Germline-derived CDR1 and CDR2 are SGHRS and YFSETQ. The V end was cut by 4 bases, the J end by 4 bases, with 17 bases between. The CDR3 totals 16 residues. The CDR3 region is CASSPVSLDNNEKLFF. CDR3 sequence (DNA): TGCGCCAGCAGCCCGGTGTCGTTGGACAATAATGAAAAACTGTTTTTT. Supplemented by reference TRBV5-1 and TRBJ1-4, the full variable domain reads KAGVTQTPRYLIKTRGQQVTLSCSPISGHRSVSWYQQTPGQGLQFLFEYFSETQRNKGNFPGRFSGRQFSNSRSEMNVSTLELGDSALYLCASSPVSLDNNEKLFFGSGTQLSVL.

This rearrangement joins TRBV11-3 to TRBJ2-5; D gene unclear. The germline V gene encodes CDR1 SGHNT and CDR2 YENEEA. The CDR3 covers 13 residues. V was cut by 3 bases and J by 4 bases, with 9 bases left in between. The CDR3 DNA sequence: TGTGCCAGCAGCTTTGCGGTCAGAGAGACCCAGTACTTC. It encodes CASSFAVRETQYF. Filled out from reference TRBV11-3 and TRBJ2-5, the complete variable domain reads EAGVVQSPRYKIIEKKQPVAFWCNPISGHNTLYWYLQNLGQGPELLIRYENEEAVDDSQLPKDRFSAERLKGVDSTLKIQPAELGDSAVYLCASSFAVRETQYFGPGTRLLVL.